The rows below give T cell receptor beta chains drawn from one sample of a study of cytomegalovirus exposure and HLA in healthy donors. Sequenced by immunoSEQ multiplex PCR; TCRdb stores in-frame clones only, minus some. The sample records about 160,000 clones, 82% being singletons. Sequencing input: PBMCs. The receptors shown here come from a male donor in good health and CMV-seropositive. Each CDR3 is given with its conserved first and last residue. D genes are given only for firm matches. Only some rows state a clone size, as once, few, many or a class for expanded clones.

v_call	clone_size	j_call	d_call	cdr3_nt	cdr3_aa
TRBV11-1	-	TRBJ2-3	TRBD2	TGTGCCAGCACCGCGGGGGGGACTAGCGACACAGATACGCAGTATTTT	CASTAGGTSDTDTQYF
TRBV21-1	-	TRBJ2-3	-	TGTGCCAGCAGCAAACCCCTCCGAGGGTACACAGATACGCAGTATTTT	CASSKPLRGYTDTQYF
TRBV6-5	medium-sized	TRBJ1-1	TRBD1	TGTGCCAGCAGTTACAGGGGGCAAGGCACTGAAGCTTTCTTT	CASSYRGQGTEAFF
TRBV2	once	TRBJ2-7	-	TGTGCCAGCGGGCCCCTCGGATCCTACGAGCAGTACTTC	CASGPLGSYEQYF
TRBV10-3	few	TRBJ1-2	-	TGTGCCACCCAGGGTCAGACTGCCGGCACCTTC	CATQGQTAGTF
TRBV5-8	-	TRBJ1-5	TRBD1	TGTGCCAGCAGCAATTACCGGGACAGCTATAGCAATCAGCCCCAGCATTTT	CASSNYRDSYSNQPQHF
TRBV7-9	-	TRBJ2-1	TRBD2	TGTGCCAGCAGCCGATTGGCTTCGGAGCGGGGGCCTCCTAACAATGAGCAGTTCTTC	CASSRLASERGPPNNEQFF
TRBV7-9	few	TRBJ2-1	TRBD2	TGTGCCAGCAGCTTAGCTCAAGGACTAGCGGGAGGTCGTGAGCAGTTCTTC	CASSLAQGLAGGREQFF
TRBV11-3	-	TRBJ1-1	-	TGTGCCAGCAGCCGCCAGGGCAACACTGAAGCTTTCTTT	CASSRQGNTEAFF
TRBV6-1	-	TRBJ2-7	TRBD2	TGTGCCAGCAGTGAACCCCACTCTTCTAGCGGGAGCTACGAGCAGTACTTC	CASSEPHSSSGSYEQYF
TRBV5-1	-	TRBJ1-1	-	TGCGCCAGCAGCTTGTTAGGGGCAGGTGAAGCTTTCTTT	CASSLLGAGEAFF
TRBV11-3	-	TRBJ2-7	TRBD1	TGTGCCAGCAGCTTAGGGACAGGGGGCTCCGAGCAGTACTTC	CASSLGTGGSEQYF
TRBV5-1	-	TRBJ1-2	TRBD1	TGCGCCAGCAGCGGGGGACAGTACAACCATGGCTACACCTTC	CASSGGQYNHGYTF
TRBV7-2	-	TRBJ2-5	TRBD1	TGTGCCAGCAGCCCCGGGACAGGGCAAGAGACCCAGTACTTC	CASSPGTGQETQYF
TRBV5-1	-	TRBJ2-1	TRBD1	TGCGCCAGCAGCGGACAGGGGGCCAGATCCTACAATGAGCAGTTCTTC	CASSGQGARSYNEQFF
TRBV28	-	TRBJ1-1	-	TGTGCCAGCAGTCCCTACAGGGTGTGGAACACTGAAGCTTTCTTT	CASSPYRVWNTEAFF
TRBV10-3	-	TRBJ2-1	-	TGTGCCATCAGTGCCTCTGGTGGGACACCTAATGAGCAGTTCTTC	CAISASGGTPNEQFF
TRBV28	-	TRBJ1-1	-	TGTGCCAGCGTCTCCTTGGGGGGGAACACTGAAGCTTTCTTT	CASVSLGGNTEAFF
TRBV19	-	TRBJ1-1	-	TGTGCCAGTAGTATCCCAGGTTCCGAAGCTTTCTTT	CASSIPGSEAFF
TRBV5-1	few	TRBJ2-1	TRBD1	TGCGCCAGCAGCTGGGGGACAGGGGGCAATAACAATGAGCAGTTCTTC	CASSWGTGGNNNEQFF
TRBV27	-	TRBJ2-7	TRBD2	TGTGCCAGCAGTTGGGCGGGAGCGCGGGAGCAGTACTTC	CASSWAGAREQYF
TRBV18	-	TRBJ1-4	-	TGTGCCAGCTCCCGCGGAACTAATGAAAAACTGTTTTTT	CASSRGTNEKLFF
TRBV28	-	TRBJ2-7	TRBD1	TGTGCCAGCAGAACGGGACAGCACTACGAGCAGTACTTC	CASRTGQHYEQYF
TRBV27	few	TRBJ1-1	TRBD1	TGTGCCAGCAGTACCGGGACAGGGCGGGGGAACACTGAAGCTTTCTTT	CASSTGTGRGNTEAFF
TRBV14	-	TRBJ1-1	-	TGTGCCAGCAGACCCGGTGGGAGGGGCACTGAAGCTTTCTTT	CASRPGGRGTEAFF
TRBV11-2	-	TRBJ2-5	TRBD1	TGTGCCAGCAGCTTATCGGGACAGGGGAGCCAAGAGACCCAGTACTTC	CASSLSGQGSQETQYF
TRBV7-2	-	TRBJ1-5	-	TGTGCCAGCAGCTTCCATGGCACAGGAGTCAATCAGCCCCAGCATTTT	CASSFHGTGVNQPQHF
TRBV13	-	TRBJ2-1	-	TGTGCCAGCACCAAGGGCGGGGCAAAAGATGAGCAGTTCTTC	CASTKGGAKDEQFF
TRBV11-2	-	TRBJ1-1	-	TGTGCCAGCAATACAGGGTTAGGGAACACTGAAGCTTTCTTT	CASNTGLGNTEAFF
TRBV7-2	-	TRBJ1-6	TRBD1	TGTGCCAGCAGCTTAGGTCGGGGACAGGCCATTGCACCCCTCCACTTT	CASSLGRGQAIAPLHF
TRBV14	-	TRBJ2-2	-	TGTGCCAGCAGCCAAGCCAGGGTGATCGGGGAGCTGTTTTTT	CASSQARVIGELFF
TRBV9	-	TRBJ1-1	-	TGTGCCAGCAGCGTAGGACAGCTGAACACTGAAGCTTTCTTT	CASSVGQLNTEAFF
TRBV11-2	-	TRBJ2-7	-	TGTGCCAGCAGCTTAGGTTCGCGGGGTAGCGAGCAGTACTTC	CASSLGSRGSEQYF
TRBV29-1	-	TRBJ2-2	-	TGCAGCGTTGAAACAGGATACACCGGGGAGCTGTTTTTT	CSVETGYTGELFF
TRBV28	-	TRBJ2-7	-	TGTGCCAGCAGTTCCGGGACATCCTACGAGCAGTACTTC	CASSSGTSYEQYF
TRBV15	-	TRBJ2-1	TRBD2	TGTGCCACCAGCAGAGTCCGTAGCGGGATTTTCAATGAGCAGTTCTTC	CATSRVRSGIFNEQFF
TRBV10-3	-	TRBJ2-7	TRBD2	TGTGCCATCAGTTCCGGGGGGTACGAGCAGTACTTC	CAISSGGYEQYF
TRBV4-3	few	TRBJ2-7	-	TGCGCCAGCAGCCAGTCCGGAGGGGTCTACGAGCAGTACTTC	CASSQSGGVYEQYF
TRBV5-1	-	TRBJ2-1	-	TGCGCCAGCAGCTCCTTCCCGGGACTGCTACTCTACAATGAGCAGTTCTTC	CASSSFPGLLLYNEQFF
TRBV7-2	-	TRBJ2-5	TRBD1	TGTGCCAGCAGCTTAGGGACAGGCCCCCAAGAGACCCAGTACTTC	CASSLGTGPQETQYF
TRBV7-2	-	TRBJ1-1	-	TGTGCCAGCCACCAGGCTGTACAGATCACTGAAGCTTTCTTT	CASHQAVQITEAFF
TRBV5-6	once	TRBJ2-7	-	TGTGCCAGCAGCTCAATCACAGCAAACCCCTACGAGCAGTACTTC	CASSSITANPYEQYF
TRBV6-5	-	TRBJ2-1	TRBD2	TGTGCCAGCAGTTACACTAGCGGGCCCTACAATGAGCAGTTCTTC	CASSYTSGPYNEQFF
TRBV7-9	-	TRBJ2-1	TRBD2	TGTGCCAGCAGCTTAGGAGGAGCGGGGGGGTACAATGAGCAGTTCTTC	CASSLGGAGGYNEQFF
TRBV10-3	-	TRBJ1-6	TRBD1	TGTGCCATCAGTGGCCAGGGACAGGGGCCTTCACCCCTCCACTTT	CAISGQGQGPSPLHF
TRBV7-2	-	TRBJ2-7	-	TGTGCCAGCAGCTTAGGAGGCTCGCTCACCTACGAGCAGTACTTC	CASSLGGSLTYEQYF
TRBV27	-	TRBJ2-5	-	TGTGCCAGCAGTCCCTCCGGACGGACATTCCAAGAGACCCAGTACTTC	CASSPSGRTFQETQYF
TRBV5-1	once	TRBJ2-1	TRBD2	TGCGCCAGCAGCTTGTCCGGGGGGAACTCCTACAATGAGCAGTTCTTC	CASSLSGGNSYNEQFF
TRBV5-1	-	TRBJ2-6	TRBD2	TGCGCCAGCAGCTTGTTGGTGGGGGGGTCTAACGTCCTGACTTTC	CASSLLVGGSNVLTF
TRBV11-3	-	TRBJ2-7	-	TGTGCCAGCAGCTTTGGCTTCGGGTCCTACGAGCAGTACTTC	CASSFGFGSYEQYF
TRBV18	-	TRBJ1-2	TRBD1	TGTGCCAGCTCACCAGGACAGGAGTCCTATGGCTACACCTTC	CASSPGQESYGYTF
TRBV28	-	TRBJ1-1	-	TGTGCCAGCAGTTTAGGGGCAGCGGGGGGAACTGAAGCTTTCTTT	CASSLGAAGGTEAFF
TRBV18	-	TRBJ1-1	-	TGTGCCAGCTCACCTACTAAACAAGGGAACACTGAAGCTTTCTTT	CASSPTKQGNTEAFF